This T cell receptor beta chain was captured by sequencing in a study of blood T cells in healthy people across ages. Combining a sample-barcoded 5' primer with a J-beta primer mix, a second PCR ran for about 6 to 11 cycles. A single record per CDR3 protein comes from TCRdb applying MiXCR to the 5' RACE reads. Of about 1,800,000 distinct CDR3 sequences listed, 28% were seen once; the top ten hold roughly 8.2%. Looked up from germline, CDR1 is ENHRY and CDR2 is SYGVKD. This CDR3 contains 14 residues. The germline V and J ends were trimmed by 6 bases and 6 bases, with 18 bases remaining between them. The V gene is TRBV10-3, the J gene TRBJ2-7; the D gene could be TRBD1 or TRBD2 (5 bases each). This TCR came from a woman aged 30 to 39 in good health. The sample comprised blood. In nucleotides, the CDR3 is TGTGCCATCAGAGGGACGGAATCAGGAGGCGAGCAGTACTTC. Its translation is CAIRGTESGGEQYF.